This T cell receptor (beta chain) was captured by sequencing in a study of response to subunit inactivated influenza vaccine. MiXCR, applied by TCRdb to the RT-PCR reads, yields one record per CDR3 protein. The data hold about 300,000 distinct CDR3 sequences, with about 20% observed a single time. Broader study findings: It was the authors' suggestion that each seasonal influenza vaccination recruits few new T cells.

A remark on this clonotype: The antigen remains unidentified.

This sample comprised PBMCs from blood, obtained less than 22 months after vaccination. The sequence derives from a man aged 45 to 70 who received an inactivated influenza vaccine.

In nucleotides, the CDR3 is TGTGCCAGCAGAGAGATCACCTACAATGAGCAGTTCTTC. Translation: CASREITYNEQFF. The chain recombines TRBV6-1 with TRBJ2-1; D ambiguous. Germline V lookup: CDR1 MNHNS, CDR2 SASEGT. The V gene lost 6 bases and the J gene lost 2 bases, with 8 bases spanning the gap. The CDR3 spans 13 residues.